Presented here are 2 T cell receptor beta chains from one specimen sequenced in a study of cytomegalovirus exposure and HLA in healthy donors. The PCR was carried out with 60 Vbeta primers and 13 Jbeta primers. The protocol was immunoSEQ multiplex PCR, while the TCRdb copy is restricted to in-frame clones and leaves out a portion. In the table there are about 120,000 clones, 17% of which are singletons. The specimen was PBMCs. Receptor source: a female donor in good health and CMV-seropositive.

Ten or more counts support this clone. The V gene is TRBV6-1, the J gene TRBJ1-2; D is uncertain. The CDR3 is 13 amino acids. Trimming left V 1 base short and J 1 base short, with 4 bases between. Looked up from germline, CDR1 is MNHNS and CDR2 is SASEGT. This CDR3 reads CASSEDINYGYTF. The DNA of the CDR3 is TGTGCCAGCAGTGAAGACATTAACTATGGCTACACCTTC.

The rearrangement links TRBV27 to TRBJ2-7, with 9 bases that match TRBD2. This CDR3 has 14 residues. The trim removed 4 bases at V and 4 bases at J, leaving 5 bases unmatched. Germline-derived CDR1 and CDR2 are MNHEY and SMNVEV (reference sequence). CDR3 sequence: CASSWASGVYEQYF. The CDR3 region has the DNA TGTGCCAGCAGTTGGGCTAGCGGGGTATACGAGCAGTACTTC.